The 15 T cell receptor beta chains below all came from one sample that was sequenced in a study of cytomegalovirus exposure and HLA in healthy donors. Primers: 60 Vbeta forward and 13 Jbeta reverse. The protocol was immunoSEQ multiplex PCR, while the TCRdb copy is restricted to in-frame clones and leaves out a portion. The table lists 150,000 to 200,000 clones, under 90% of them singletons, with 4.8% in the top ten. Material for sequencing was PBMCs. The receptors stem from a man younger than 30 in good health and CMV-seronegative.

This clone was counted between two and nine times. The V gene is TRBV2, the J gene TRBJ1-2, with 8 bases fitting TRBD1. Germline CDR1 SNHLY, CDR2 FYNNEI. Trimming cost V 6 bases and J 7 bases; bases outside gene matches: 19. The CDR3 has 17 residues. Here the CDR3 reads CASSRRWQGALGGGYTF. As DNA, the CDR3 is TGTGCCAGCAGCCGCCGGTGGCAGGGGGCTCTCGGGGGTGGCTACACCTTC.

The chain joins TRBV29-1 to TRBJ2-7; D is uncertain. The CDR3 sequence is 14 residues long. Germline V gene sequence: CDR1 SQVTM, CDR2 ANQGSEA. The V end lost 7 bases, the J end lost 0 bases, and 16 bases lay between the germline ends. For the CDR3, the DNA is TGCAGCGCGGGTGGGTTGGAAAGCTCCTACGAGCAGTACTTC. Translation gives CSAGGLESSYEQYF.

This chain connects TRBV4-1 to TRBJ2-2; tentatively, D is TRBD1 (5 bases). V lost 4 bases and J lost 0, with 9 bases in between. Germline V gene sequence: CDR1 MGHRA, CDR2 YSYEKL. This CDR3 has 15 residues. The CDR3 sequence is CASSLRQSNTGELFF. Here the CDR3 DNA reads TGCGCCAGCAGCCTTAGACAGTCGAACACCGGGGAGCTGTTTTTT.

This chain uses TRBV28 with TRBJ2-3; D is undetermined. The germline V gene has CDR1 MDHEN and CDR2 SYDVKM. The CDR3 has 11 amino acids. CDR3: CQVRSTDTQYF. For the CDR3, the DNA is TGTCAGGTGCGAAGCACAGATACGCAGTATTTT. Full variable domain (remainder filled in from reference TRBV28 and TRBJ2-3): DVKVTQSSRYLVKRTGEKVFLECVQDMDHENMFWYRQDPGLGLRLIYFSYDVKMKEKGDIPEGYSVSREKKERFSLILESASTNQTSMYLCQVRSTDTQYFGPGTRLTVL.

The V gene is TRBV20-1, the J gene TRBJ1-1; D unresolved. This CDR3 region has 10 residues. The V gene lost 6 bases and the J gene lost 8 bases, with 10 bases spanning the gap. Germline CDR1 and CDR2: DFQATT and SNEGSKA (reference sequence). The CDR3: CSAPRAEAFF. For the CDR3, the DNA is TGCAGTGCCCCGAGGGCCGAAGCTTTCTTT.

The V and J genes are TRBV2 and TRBJ2-7; the D gene is possibly TRBD2 (6 bases). The CDR3 contains 13 residues. V was pared by 3 bases and J by 3 bases, with 9 bases between. CDR1 and CDR2 from the germline V gene are SNHLY and FYNNEI. Here the CDR3 reads CASSEEGFYEQYF. The DNA of the CDR3 is TGTGCCAGCAGTGAGGAGGGTTTCTACGAGCAGTACTTC.

This rearrangement joins TRBV7-2 to TRBJ2-2; 9 nucleotides align to TRBD1. This CDR3 is built from 16 residues. The V segment lost 1 base and the J segment 2 bases; nucleotides outside the gene matches: 2. Germline V lookup: CDR1 SGHTA, CDR2 FQGNSA. This chain's CDR3 is CASSLGGQGNTGELFF. DNA for the CDR3: TGTGCCAGCAGCTTAGGGGGACAGGGCAACACCGGGGAGCTGTTTTTT.

V gene TRBV19 combines with J gene TRBJ2-3, with D tentatively TRBD2 (5 bases). Trimming took off 4 bases at V and 4 bases at J, with 9 bases between the two ends. CDR1 is LNHDA and CDR2 is SQIVND in the germline V gene (reference sequence). The CDR3 contains 13 residues. The CDR3 DNA follows: TGTGCCAGTAGTAGGCTGCGGGCAGATACGCAGTATTTT. This gives the protein CASSRLRADTQYF.

As regards this clone: Relative to the germline gene, one junction end is altered; a read error may explain this. V gene TRBV27 combines with J gene TRBJ2-1, with TRBD2 as a possible D gene (6 bases). CDR3 length equals 14 residues. The germline gives CDR1 MNHEY, CDR2 SMNVEV (reference sequence). Here the CDR3 reads CASSFRDSDNEQFF. CDR3 coding DNA: TGTGCCAGCAGTTTTCGGGACTCCGACAATGAGCAGTTCTTC.

V usage is TRBV11-3 and J usage is TRBJ2-7; 11 bases map to TRBD1. The CDR3 covers 15 residues. V shed 5 bases and J 5 bases; nucleotides not matched to a gene: 8. Germline CDR1 reads SGHNT; CDR2 reads YENEEA. CDR3 region: CASSERGTGGHEQYF. DNA for the CDR3: TGTGCCAGCAGCGAGAGAGGGACAGGGGGTCACGAGCAGTACTTC.

DNA of the CDR3: TGTGCCAGCAGTTTACTTACAGACCAAGAGACCCAGTACTTC. It specifies CASSLLTDQETQYF. The chain has TRBV28 and TRBJ2-5; D gene unclear. This CDR3 comprises 14 residues. Deletions cut 2 bases from V and 0 bases from J, with 7 bases between. Germline V gene lookup returns CDR1 MDHEN and CDR2 SYDVKM.

The count of this clone is one. This chain uses TRBV11-2 with TRBJ2-1; 13 nucleotides agree with TRBD2. Germline V gene data show CDR1 as SGHAT and CDR2 as FQNNGV. The CDR3 consists of 14 residues. The J segment lost 9 bases and the V segment lost 5 bases, leaving 4 bases of the junction unmatched. CDR3 coding DNA: TGTGCCAGCAGCAGGACTAGCGGGAGTAGTGAGCAGTTCTTC. It encodes CASSRTSGSSEQFF.

CDR3 DNA sequence: TGTGCCAGCAGCTTGATCACAGGGGGCTTCGATACGCAGTATTTT. Amino acids: CASSLITGGFDTQYF. This chain connects TRBV13 to TRBJ2-3, with 9 nucleotides matching TRBD1. Trimming took 3 bases from V and 6 from J; bases not matched to a gene: 7. This CDR3 is 15 amino acids long. Germline V gives CDR1 PRHDT, CDR2 FYEKMQ (reference sequence).

This clone was seen a single time. The genes are TRBV7-9 and TRBJ2-7; possible D gene TRBD1, 6 bases. This CDR3 is built from 14 residues. V was clipped by 5 bases and J by 6 bases, with 17 bases between them. Per the germline V gene, CDR1 is SEHNR and CDR2 is FQNEAQ (reference sequence). This CDR3 reads CASSPGRGVGEQYF. Here the CDR3 DNA reads TGTGCCAGCAGCCCGGGCAGGGGTGTGGGCGAGCAGTACTTC.

DNA for the CDR3: TGTGCCACCCAGAAGGAGACCCAGTACTTC. The encoded protein is CATQKETQYF. V usage is TRBV2 and J usage is TRBJ2-5; D is uncertain. The CDR3 runs to 10 residues. CDR1 SNHLY and CDR2 FYNNEI come from the germline V gene. V was shortened by 10 bases and J by 5 bases, with 8 bases between the two germline ends.